Each of the 27 T cell receptor beta chains below was sequenced from the same sample in a study of shared clonotypes between healthy human individuals. Sequencing was performed with immunoSEQ multiplex PCR; in TCRdb, only in-frame clones are kept and a portion is missing. The table includes 2 million to 3 million clones, under 95% detected once. Sequenced sample: naive CD4+ T cells from PBMCs. The subset was: CD45RA+ positively selected. These receptors originate from a young man in good health. Some clones in this sample may be carry-over from other donors' samples.

This clone appeared once. V and J are TRBV15 and TRBJ2-7; 7 bases are a match to TRBD2. The germline V gene encodes CDR1 LNHNV and CDR2 YYDKDF (reference sequence). V was pared by 0 bases and J by 5 bases, with 10 bases of the junction left unmatched. The CDR3 contains 16 residues. The CDR3 coding sequence is TGTGCCACCAGCAGAGATCGAGGGAGGGCCACGAACGAGCAGTACTTC. This codes for CATSRDRGRATNEQYF.

The V call is TRBV5-4, the J call TRBJ1-2; no firm D call. The CDR3 extends over 16 amino acids. From germline, CDR1 is SGHNT and CDR2 YYREEE (reference sequence). V lost 0 bases to trimming and J lost 8 bases, with 20 bases between them. CDR3 nucleotides: TGTGCCAGCAGCTTGGCGAACCAAAGGCTGGCGGGCGGCTACACCTTC. This gives the protein CASSLANQRLAGGYTF.

This clone was seen a single time. The chain is built from TRBV28 and TRBJ2-2; 12 bases are a match to TRBD2. The CDR3 covers 18 residues. Per germline, CDR1 MDHEN and CDR2 SYDVKM. The V and J ends lost 5 bases and 3 bases, in that order; junction bases with no gene match: 10. Here the CDR3 reads CASSRIELAGGHTGELFF. CDR3 nucleotides: TGTGCCAGCAGTCGGATAGAACTAGCGGGGGGACACACCGGGGAGCTGTTTTTT.

On this clone: Additional DNA sequences in this sample encode the identical CDR3. This chain uses TRBV11-2 with TRBJ1-2; D is uncertain. The CDR3 totals 13 residues. V shed 0 bases and J shed 6 bases, with 8 bases lying between them. Germline V gene data show CDR1 as SGHAT and CDR2 as FQNNGV. CDR3 nucleotides: TGTGCCAGCAGCTTAGATCGAGGCGATGGCTACACCTTC. Its protein is CASSLDRGDGYTF.

The chain uses TRBV19 and TRBJ2-2, with D tentatively TRBD1 or TRBD2 (5 bases each). V was shortened by 4 bases and J by 0 bases, with 15 bases between the two germline ends. CDR1 is LNHDA and CDR2 is SQIVND in the germline V gene (reference sequence). The length of the CDR3 is 17 residues. CDR3 DNA: TGTGCCAGTAGTACGCACGCCGGGACGGCGAACACCGGGGAGCTGTTTTTT. Protein sequence: CASSTHAGTANTGELFF.

The chain combines TRBV21-1 with TRBJ2-7; the listed D gene, TRBD1, was not tested against the DNA. TRBV21-1 is reported as a pseudogene. This CDR3 comprises 17 residues. CDR3 region: CASSNCIGTGGHYEQYF. The CDR3 DNA reads TGTGCCAGCAGCAATTGCATCGGGACAGGGGGCCACTACGAGCAGTACTTC.

This rearrangement joins TRBV12-5 to TRBJ2-3; perhaps D is TRBD1 or TRBD2 (5 bases each). V lost 8 bases, J lost 5 bases, and 14 bases lay in between. The CDR3 length is 13 residues. The germline gives CDR1 LGHNT, CDR2 FRNRAP. This CDR3 reads CASSGRGVDTQYF. The CDR3 nucleotides are TGTGCTAGTTCCGGGCGAGGGGTAGATACGCAGTATTTT.

The chain links TRBV27 to TRBJ2-7, with TRBD2 identical over 12 bases. The V segment lost 6 bases and the J segment 5 bases; nucleotides outside the gene matches: 8. The CDR3 runs to 15 residues. The V gene's germline CDR1 is MNHEY and CDR2 SMNVEV (reference sequence). The CDR3: CASSQSSGRVHEQYF. CDR3 in DNA: TGTGCCAGCAGCCAGTCTAGCGGGAGGGTCCACGAGCAGTACTTC.

The rearrangement joins TRBV28 to TRBJ1-3, with D possibly matching TRBD1 (5 bases). The germline CDR1 and CDR2 sequences are MDHEN and SYDVKM. V gave up 7 bases and J gave up 7 bases, with 20 bases separating them. The CDR3 totals 15 residues. The CDR3 loop is CASTSYGGRGNTIYF. CDR3 bases: TGTGCCAGCACCTCCTACGGGGGAAGAGGGAACACCATATATTTT.

This chain joins TRBV18 and TRBJ1-1; 10 bases are shared with TRBD1. The trim removed 6 bases at V and 5 bases at J, leaving 6 bases unmatched. Germline V gene lookup returns CDR1 KGHSH and CDR2 LQKENI. There are 14 residues in the CDR3. The CDR3 is CASSLDRGRTEAFF. The CDR3 DNA follows: TGTGCCAGCTCTCTCGACAGGGGGCGAACTGAAGCTTTCTTT.

This chain uses TRBV5-1 with TRBJ2-7, with TRBD2 identical over 10 bases. J lost 3 bases, V lost 3 bases, and 9 bases had no gene match. The CDR3 totals 16 residues. Germline loops: CDR1 SGHRS, CDR2 YFSETQ. This CDR3 reads CASSSTKAGGGYEQYF. The CDR3 DNA is TGCGCCAGCAGCTCAACCAAAGCGGGAGGGGGCTACGAGCAGTACTTC. Complete variable domain (other parts from reference TRBV5-1 and TRBJ2-7): KAGVTQTPRYLIKTRGQQVTLSCSPISGHRSVSWYQQTPGQGLQFLFEYFSETQRNKGNFPGRFSGRQFSNSRSEMNVSTLELGDSALYLCASSSTKAGGGYEQYFGPGTRLTVT.

The chain uses TRBV4-2 and TRBJ2-2; D remains ambiguous. The CDR3 is 15 residues long. V lost 1 base and J lost 7, with 13 bases in between. Per the germline V gene, CDR1 is LGHNA and CDR2 is YNFKEQ. CDR3 sequence: CASSQVPSRVGELFF. The CDR3 region has the DNA TGTGCCAGCAGCCAAGTTCCGAGTCGGGTCGGGGAGCTGTTTTTT.

This rearrangement joins TRBV7-9 to TRBJ2-7; 15 bases align to TRBD2. CDR3 size: 17 residues. Germline assignment: CDR1 SEHNR and CDR2 FQNEAQ (reference sequence). V trimming: 5 bases; J trimming: 3 bases; junction bases outside the gene matches: 8. The CDR3 bases are TGTGCCAGCAGCCTGGGACTAGCGGGAGGATCCGTCTACGAGCAGTACTTC. Translation gives CASSLGLAGGSVYEQYF.

This sequence joins TRBV18 and TRBJ1-5; tentatively, D is TRBD1 (6 bases). Germline CDR1 and CDR2: KGHSH and LQKENI. The CDR3 runs 17 residues. The germline V and J ends were trimmed by 0 bases and 0 bases, with 12 bases remaining between them. The CDR3 sequence is CASSPPGQGNSNQPQHF. The DNA of the CDR3 is TGTGCCAGCTCACCACCGGGACAAGGAAATAGCAATCAGCCCCAGCATTTT.

The rearrangement joins TRBV29-1 to TRBJ2-7; a weak D match, TRBD1 (5 bases). CDR1 is SQVTM and CDR2 is ANQGSEA in the germline V gene. V lost 4 bases to trimming and J lost 5 bases, with 15 bases between them. CDR3 length equals 13 residues. Here the CDR3 reads CSVGVDTRNEQYF. The DNA of the CDR3 is TGCAGCGTTGGGGTGGACACTCGGAACGAGCAGTACTTC.

The gene calls are TRBV7-2 and TRBJ2-1, with D perhaps matching TRBD2 (6 bases). V was shortened by 1 base and J by 12 bases, with 16 bases between the two germline ends. The CDR3 length is 14 residues. Per germline, CDR1 SGHTA and CDR2 FQGNSA. DNA of the CDR3: TGTGCCAGCAGCTTAGTTGCGGGATCCGCGGGGCAGTTCTTC. Translated: CASSLVAGSAGQFF. Together with reference TRBV7-2 and TRBJ2-1, the CDR3 gives the full variable domain: GAGVSQSPSNKVTEKGKDVELRCDPISGHTALYWYRQSLGQGLEFLIYFQGNSAPDKSGLPSDRFSAERTGGSVSTLTIQRTQQEDSAVYLCASSLVAGSAGQFFGPGTRLTVL.

V is TRBV2 and J is TRBJ2-7; a possible D gene is TRBD2 (6 bases). The germline V gene encodes CDR1 SNHLY and CDR2 FYNNEI. The V end lost 1 base, the J end lost 1 base, and 17 bases lay between the germline ends. There are 17 residues in the CDR3. CDR3 region: CASSEEAGTQTSYEQYF. Written as DNA, the CDR3 is TGTGCCAGCAGTGAAGAAGCCGGGACTCAGACTTCCTACGAGCAGTACTTC.

This chain joins TRBV2 and TRBJ2-5; unclear D gene. The germline CDR1 and CDR2 sequences are SNHLY and FYNNEI. This CDR3 region has 14 residues. The V end was cut by 0 bases, the J end by 5 bases, with 10 bases between. The CDR3 is CASSEALLGETQYF. CDR3 coding DNA: TGTGCCAGCAGTGAAGCGCTTCTGGGCGAGACCCAGTACTTC.

This rearrangement joins TRBV27 to TRBJ1-5, with TRBD1 as a possible D gene (5 bases). The CDR3 runs to 17 residues. Germline-derived CDR1 and CDR2 are MNHEY and SMNVEV (reference sequence). The V and J ends lost 0 bases and 1 base respectively, with 13 bases between them. CDR3 coding DNA: TGTGCCAGCAGTTTATCGCAGGGCAGAACAAGCAATCAGCCCCAGCATTTT. Encoded protein: CASSLSQGRTSNQPQHF.

The V gene is TRBV5-1, the J gene TRBJ2-2; 8 positions match TRBD2. With V trimmed by 2 bases and J by 0 bases, 3 bases remained unmatched. This CDR3 comprises 16 residues. CDR1 and CDR2 (germline): SGHRS, YFSETQ. The DNA for the CDR3 is TGCGCCAGCAGCTTTAGCGGGGTGCCGAACACCGGGGAGCTGTTTTTT. Translation: CASSFSGVPNTGELFF.

This sequence joins TRBV7-8 and TRBJ2-7, with 10 positions matching TRBD2. The CDR3 is made up of 16 amino acids. The germline V gene encodes CDR1 SGHVS and CDR2 FQNEAQ. Trimming at V came to 5 bases and at J to 6 bases, leaving 13 bases not matched to a gene. This CDR3 reads CASSRGLLAGRVEQYF. The CDR3 DNA follows: TGTGCCAGCAGCAGAGGGTTACTAGCGGGAAGGGTCGAGCAGTACTTC.

The rearrangement links TRBV6-1 to TRBJ1-2; TRBD1 might be the D (5 bases). V was clipped by 1 base and J by 0 bases, with 9 bases between them. CDR1 is MNHNS, CDR2 SASEGT, per germline. This CDR3 is 15 amino acids long. The CDR3 is CASSEGQPANYGYTF. The CDR3 DNA follows: TGTGCCAGCAGTGAAGGACAGCCTGCTAACTATGGCTACACCTTC.

The rearrangement uses TRBV6-5 and TRBJ2-7, with D hard to call. The CDR3 is made up of 13 amino acids. Germline assignment: CDR1 MNHEY and CDR2 SVGAGI. Trimming removed 5 bases at V and 5 bases at J, with 13 bases between. The CDR3 spells CASSPDTHHEQYF. The DNA for the CDR3 is TGTGCCAGCAGTCCCGACACCCACCACGAGCAGTACTTC.

The rearrangement joins TRBV2 to TRBJ2-6; weak D call: TRBD1 (5 bases). Trimming removed 3 bases from V and 4 bases from J, with 7 bases in between. The CDR3 is made up of 14 amino acids. Germline lookup yields CDR1 SNHLY and CDR2 FYNNEI. For the CDR3, the DNA is TGTGCCAGCAGTGACAGGGCAGGGGCCAACGTCCTGACTTTC. It codes for CASSDRAGANVLTF.

The V and J genes are TRBV30 and TRBJ1-2; D is undetermined. Germline V CDR1 and CDR2: GTSNPN, SVGIG (reference sequence). The CDR3 consists of 10 residues. V was clipped by 8 bases and J by 8 bases, with 12 bases between them. The CDR3 bases are TGTGCCGGTCAAGAAATAGGCTACACCTTC. It specifies CAGQEIGYTF.

CDR3 loop: CASKDGSIGHHYGYTF. The DNA of the CDR3 is TGTGCCAGCAAGGATGGTAGCATAGGGCACCACTATGGCTACACCTTC. The chain carries TRBV28 and TRBJ1-2; D gene ambiguous. Germline CDR1 reads MDHEN; CDR2 reads SYDVKM. This CDR3 contains 16 residues. V gave up 7 bases and J gave up 3 bases, with 21 bases separating them.

The chain links TRBV6-1 to TRBJ2-5; 8 bases map to TRBD2. The CDR3 runs 16 residues. With V trimmed by 1 base and J by 5 bases, 9 bases remained unmatched. CDR1 and CDR2 from the germline V gene are MNHNS and SASEGT. The CDR3 spells CASSEGSGGAPETQYF. The DNA for the CDR3 is TGTGCCAGCAGTGAAGGATCCGGGGGGGCCCCTGAGACCCAGTACTTC.